A single sample gave rise to the 5 T cell receptor beta chains below, sequenced in a study of shared clonotypes between healthy human individuals. As defined, naive CD8 cells were CD45RO-negative and positively selected for CCR7, with terminally differentiated effector memory CD45RA+ cells excluded. Profiling relied on immunoSEQ multiplex PCR, and the TCRdb table lists in-frame clones only, not all of them. The table lists some 2 million clones, roughly 94% of them singletons. Material: naive CD8+ T cells sorted from blood. The receptors originated from a man aged 18 to 29 in good health.

V and J are TRBV2 and TRBJ1-1; possibly TRBD1 for D (5 bases). Trimming removed 5 bases at V and 1 base at J, with 11 bases between. CDR3 length: 14 amino acids. In germline, CDR1 is SNHLY, CDR2 FYNNEI. CDR3 sequence: CASSLFGGNTEAFF. CDR3 sequence (DNA): TGTGCCAGCAGTTTGTTTGGGGGGAACACTGAAGCTTTCTTT.

This clone has a single count. Other DNA sequences from this sample encode an identical CDR3 as well. The chain uses TRBV28 and TRBJ2-7; 10 positions agree with TRBD1. V shed 8 bases and J 4 bases; nucleotides not matched to a gene: 2. The CDR3 runs 12 residues. The germline CDR1 and CDR2 sequences are MDHEN and SYDVKM. CDR3 nucleotides: TGTGCCAGCCGGGACAGGGGATACGAGCAGTACTTC. Amino acids: CASRDRGYEQYF.

About this clone: The sample holds other DNA sequences that translate to the same CDR3. The rearrangement links TRBV5-4 to TRBJ2-7; possibly TRBD1 or TRBD2 for D (5 bases each). Trimming took off 2 bases at V and 5 bases at J, with 8 bases between the two ends. The germline gives CDR1 SGHNT, CDR2 YYREEE (reference sequence). The CDR3 has 12 residues. CDR3: CASSFGGHEQYF. The CDR3 coding sequence is TGTGCCAGCAGCTTTGGGGGTCACGAGCAGTACTTC.

The V gene is TRBV30, the J gene TRBJ2-5, with 10 bases matching TRBD1. V trimming: 2 bases; J trimming: 4 bases; junction bases outside the gene matches: 7. CDR3 length: 15 amino acids. CDR1 and CDR2 (germline): GTSNPN, SVGIG (reference sequence). The CDR3 nucleotides are TGTGCCTGGAGTTTGGGACAGGGGATGAGAGAGACCCAGTACTTC. Its protein product is CAWSLGQGMRETQYF. The full variable domain, its missing parts supplied by reference TRBV30 and TRBJ2-5, is SQTIHQWPATLVQPVGSPLSLECTVEGTSNPNLYWYRQAAGRGLQLLFYSVGIGQISSEVPQNLSASRPQDRQFILSSKKLLLSDSGFYLCAWSLGQGMRETQYFGPGTRLLVL.

J is TRBJ2-7 and V is TRBV30; no firm D call. The CDR3 is 12 amino acids. CDR1 is GTSNPN, CDR2 SVGIG, per germline (reference sequence). The V end lost 2 bases, the J end lost 0 bases, and 5 bases lay between the germline ends. The CDR3 sequence is CAWSPNSYEQYF. For the CDR3, the DNA is TGTGCCTGGAGTCCGAACTCCTACGAGCAGTACTTC.